This T cell receptor beta chain was documented in a study of cytomegalovirus exposure and HLA in healthy donors. For the study at large: About 80 million unique TCRs, all from HLA-typed donors, were included in an early release of the data.

Comments on this clone: The antigen remains unidentified.

The CDR3 consists of 20 residues. With 5 bases clipped from V and 2 bases from J, the junction kept 17 bases outside the gene matches. CDR1 is SGHNT and CDR2 is YYREEE in the germline V gene (reference sequence). The study ran its PCR with 60 Vbeta and 13 Jbeta primers. Sequencing was performed with immunoSEQ multiplex PCR; in TCRdb, only in-frame clones are kept and a portion is missing. Of tens of thousands of clones listed, around four fifths are singletons. Overall study findings and caveats: There were some V segments, including TRBV6-2 and TRBV6-3, excluded as indistinguishable. The study found most TCR sequences rare, yet found some public TCRs in many donors. Most CMV-associated TCR beta chains appeared HLA-restricted in a later analysis.

This receptor was taken from a male donor in good health and CMV-seropositive. V usage is TRBV5-4 and J usage is TRBJ1-6, with 9 bases lining up with TRBD1. The sequencing input was PBMCs. CDR3 amino acids: CASSWTGTGSALTYNSPLHF. The CDR3, as DNA: TGTGCCAGCAGTTGGACCGGGACAGGGTCAGCGTTGACCTATAATTCACCCCTCCACTTT.